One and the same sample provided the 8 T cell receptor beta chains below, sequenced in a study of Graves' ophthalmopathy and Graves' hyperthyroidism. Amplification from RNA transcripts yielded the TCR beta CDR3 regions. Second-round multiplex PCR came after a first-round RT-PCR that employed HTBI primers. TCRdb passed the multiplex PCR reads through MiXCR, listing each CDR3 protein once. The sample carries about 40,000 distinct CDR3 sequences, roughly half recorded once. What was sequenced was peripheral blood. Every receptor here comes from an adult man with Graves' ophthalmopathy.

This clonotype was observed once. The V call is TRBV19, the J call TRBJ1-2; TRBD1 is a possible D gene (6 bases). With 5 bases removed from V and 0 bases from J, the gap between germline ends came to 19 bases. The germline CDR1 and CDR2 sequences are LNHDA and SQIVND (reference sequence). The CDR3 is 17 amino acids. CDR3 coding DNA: TGTGCCAGTAGTGATCCTACAGGGATGCGCCCTAACTATGGCTACACCTTC. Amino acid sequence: CASSDPTGMRPNYGYTF.

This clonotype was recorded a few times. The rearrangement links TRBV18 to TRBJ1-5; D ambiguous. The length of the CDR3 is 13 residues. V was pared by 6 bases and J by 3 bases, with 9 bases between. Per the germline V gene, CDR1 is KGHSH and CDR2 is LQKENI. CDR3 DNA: TGTGCCAGCTCGGAGGGAGTCAATCAGCCCCAGCATTTT. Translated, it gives CASSEGVNQPQHF.

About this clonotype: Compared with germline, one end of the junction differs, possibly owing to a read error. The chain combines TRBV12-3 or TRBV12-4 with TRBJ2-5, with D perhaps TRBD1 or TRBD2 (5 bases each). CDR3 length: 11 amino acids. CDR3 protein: CAGSLLGVQYF. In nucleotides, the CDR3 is TGTGCCGGCAGTTTACTGGGGGTCCAGTACTTC.

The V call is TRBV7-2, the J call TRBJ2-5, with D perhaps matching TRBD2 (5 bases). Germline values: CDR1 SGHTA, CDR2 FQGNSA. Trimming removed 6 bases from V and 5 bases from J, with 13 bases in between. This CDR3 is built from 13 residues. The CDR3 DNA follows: TGTGCCAGCAGTAACGGGGTCGAGGAGACCCAGTACTTC. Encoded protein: CASSNGVEETQYF.

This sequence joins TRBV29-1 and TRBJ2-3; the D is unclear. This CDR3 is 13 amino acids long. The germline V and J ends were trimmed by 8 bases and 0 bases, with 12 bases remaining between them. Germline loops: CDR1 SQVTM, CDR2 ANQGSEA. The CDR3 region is CSQDVPSTDTQYF. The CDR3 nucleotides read TGCAGCCAAGATGTGCCTAGCACAGATACGCAGTATTTT.

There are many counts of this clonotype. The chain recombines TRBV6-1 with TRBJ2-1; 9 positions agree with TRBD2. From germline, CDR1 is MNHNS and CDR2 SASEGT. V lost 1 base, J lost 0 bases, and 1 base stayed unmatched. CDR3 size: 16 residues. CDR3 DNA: TGTGCCAGCAGTGAAGAAGCGGGGGGCTCCTACAATGAGCAGTTCTTC. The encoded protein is CASSEEAGGSYNEQFF.

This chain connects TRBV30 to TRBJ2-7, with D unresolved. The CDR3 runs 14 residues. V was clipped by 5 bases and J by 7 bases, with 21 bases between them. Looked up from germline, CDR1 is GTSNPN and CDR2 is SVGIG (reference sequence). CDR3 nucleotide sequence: TGTGCCTGGGGTTCTCCGGGTGGCCTAGGGGAGCAGTACTTC. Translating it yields CAWGSPGGLGEQYF.

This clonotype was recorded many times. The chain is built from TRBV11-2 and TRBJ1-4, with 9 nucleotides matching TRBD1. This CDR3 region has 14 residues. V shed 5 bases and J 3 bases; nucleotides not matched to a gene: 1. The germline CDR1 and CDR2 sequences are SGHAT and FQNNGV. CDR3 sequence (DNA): TGTGCCAGCAGCCGACAGGGGGCTAATGAAAAACTGTTTTTT. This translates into CASSRQGANEKLFF.